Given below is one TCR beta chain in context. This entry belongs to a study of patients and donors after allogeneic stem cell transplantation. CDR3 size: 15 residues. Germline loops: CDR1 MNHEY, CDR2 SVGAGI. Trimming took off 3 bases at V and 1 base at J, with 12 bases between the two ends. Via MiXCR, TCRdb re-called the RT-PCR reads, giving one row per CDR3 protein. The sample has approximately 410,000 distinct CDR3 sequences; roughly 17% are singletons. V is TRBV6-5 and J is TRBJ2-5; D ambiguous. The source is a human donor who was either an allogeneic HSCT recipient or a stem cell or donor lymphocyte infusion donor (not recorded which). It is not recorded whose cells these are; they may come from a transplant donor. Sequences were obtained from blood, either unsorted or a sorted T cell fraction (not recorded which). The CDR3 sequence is CASSYTKTSQETQYF. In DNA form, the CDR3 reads TGTGCCAGCAGTTATACGAAGACCAGCCAAGAGACCCAGTACTTC.